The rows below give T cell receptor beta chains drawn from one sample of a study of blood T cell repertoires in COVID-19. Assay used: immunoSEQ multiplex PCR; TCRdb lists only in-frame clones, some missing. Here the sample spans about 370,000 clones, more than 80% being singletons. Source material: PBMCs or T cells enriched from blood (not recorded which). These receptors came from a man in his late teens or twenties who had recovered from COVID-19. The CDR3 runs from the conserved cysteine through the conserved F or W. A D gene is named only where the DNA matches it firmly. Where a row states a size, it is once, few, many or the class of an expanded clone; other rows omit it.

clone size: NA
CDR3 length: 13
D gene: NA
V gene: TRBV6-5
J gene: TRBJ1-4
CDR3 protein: CASSLQGFEKLFF
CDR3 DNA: TGTGCCAGCAGTTTACAGGGATTCGAAAAACTGTTTTTT

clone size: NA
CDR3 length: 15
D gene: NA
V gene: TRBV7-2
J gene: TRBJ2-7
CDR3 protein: CASSLGWRGNYEQYF
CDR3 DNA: TGTGCCAGCAGCTTAGGTTGGCGGGGCAACTACGAGCAGTACTTC

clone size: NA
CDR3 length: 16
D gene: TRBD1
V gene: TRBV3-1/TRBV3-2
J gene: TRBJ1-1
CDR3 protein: CASSRGTDNMNTEAFF
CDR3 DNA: TGTGCCAGCAGCCGGGGGACAGACAATATGAACACTGAAGCTTTCTTT

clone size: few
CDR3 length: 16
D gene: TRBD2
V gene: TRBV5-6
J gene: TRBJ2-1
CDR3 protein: CASSPRGGMSSNEQFF
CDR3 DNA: TGTGCCAGCAGCCCCCGGGGGGGGATGTCGAGCAATGAGCAGTTCTTC

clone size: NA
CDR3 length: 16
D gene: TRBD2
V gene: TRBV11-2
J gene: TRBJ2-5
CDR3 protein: CASSSYSGGEWETQYF
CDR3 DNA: TGTGCCAGCAGCTCCTATAGCGGGGGAGAGTGGGAGACCCAGTACTTC

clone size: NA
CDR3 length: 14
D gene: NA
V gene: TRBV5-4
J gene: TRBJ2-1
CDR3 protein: CASKKVALANEQFF
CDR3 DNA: TGTGCCAGCAAAAAAGTAGCCCTAGCGAATGAGCAGTTCTTC

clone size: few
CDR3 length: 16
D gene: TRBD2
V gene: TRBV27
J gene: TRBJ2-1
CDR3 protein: CASSTPTSGGHNEQFF
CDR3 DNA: TGTGCCAGCAGTACCCCGACTAGCGGGGGCCACAATGAGCAGTTCTTC

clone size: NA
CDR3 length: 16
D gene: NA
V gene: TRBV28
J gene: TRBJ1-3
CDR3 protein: CASSPPDSTSGNTIYF
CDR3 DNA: TGTGCCAGCAGCCCCCCGGACAGTACCTCTGGAAACACCATATATTTT

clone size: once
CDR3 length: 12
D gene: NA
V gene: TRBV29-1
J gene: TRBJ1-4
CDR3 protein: CSVAVTREKLFF
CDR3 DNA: TGCAGCGTCGCCGTGACAAGAGAAAAACTGTTTTTT

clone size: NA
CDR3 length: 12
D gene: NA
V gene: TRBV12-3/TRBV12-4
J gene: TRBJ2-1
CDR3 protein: CASSLGTGEQFF
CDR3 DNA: TGTGCCAGCAGTTTAGGCACAGGTGAGCAGTTCTTC

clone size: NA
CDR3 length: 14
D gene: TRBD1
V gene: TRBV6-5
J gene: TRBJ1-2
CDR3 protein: CASSQDRGIVGYTF
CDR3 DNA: TGTGCCAGTTCCCAAGACAGGGGGATTGTTGGCTACACCTTC